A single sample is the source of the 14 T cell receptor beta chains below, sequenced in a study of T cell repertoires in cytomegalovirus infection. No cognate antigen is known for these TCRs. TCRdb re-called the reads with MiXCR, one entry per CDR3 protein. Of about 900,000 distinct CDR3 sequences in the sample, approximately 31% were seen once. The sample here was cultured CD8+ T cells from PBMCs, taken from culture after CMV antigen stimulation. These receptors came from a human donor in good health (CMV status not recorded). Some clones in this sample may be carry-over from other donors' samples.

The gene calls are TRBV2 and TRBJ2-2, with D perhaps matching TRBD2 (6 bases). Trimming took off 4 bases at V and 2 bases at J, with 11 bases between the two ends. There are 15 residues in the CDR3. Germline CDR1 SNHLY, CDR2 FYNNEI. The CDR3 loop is CASSGLAKNTGELFF. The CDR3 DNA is TGTGCCAGCAGTGGTCTAGCGAAAAACACCGGGGAGCTGTTTTTT.

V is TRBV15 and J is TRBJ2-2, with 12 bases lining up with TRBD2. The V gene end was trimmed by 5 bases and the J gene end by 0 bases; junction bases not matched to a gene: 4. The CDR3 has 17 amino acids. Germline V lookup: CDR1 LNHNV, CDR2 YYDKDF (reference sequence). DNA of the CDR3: TGTGCCACCAGCCACCTAGCGGGGGGGCCGAACACCGGGGAGCTGTTTTTT. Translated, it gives CATSHLAGGPNTGELFF. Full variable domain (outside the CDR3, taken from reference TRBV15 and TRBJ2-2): DAMVIQNPRYQVTQFGKPVTLSCSQTLNHNVMYWYQQKSSQAPKLLFHYYDKDFNNEADTPDNFQSRRPNTSFCFLDIRSPGLGDTAMYLCATSHLAGGPNTGELFFGEGSRLTVL.

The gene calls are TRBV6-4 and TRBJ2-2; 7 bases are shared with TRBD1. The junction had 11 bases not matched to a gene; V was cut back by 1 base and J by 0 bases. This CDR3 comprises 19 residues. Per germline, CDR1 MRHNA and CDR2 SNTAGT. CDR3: CASSDLGGQTTPNTGELFF. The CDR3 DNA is TGTGCCAGCAGTGACTTAGGGGGACAGACAACACCGAACACCGGGGAGCTGTTTTTT.

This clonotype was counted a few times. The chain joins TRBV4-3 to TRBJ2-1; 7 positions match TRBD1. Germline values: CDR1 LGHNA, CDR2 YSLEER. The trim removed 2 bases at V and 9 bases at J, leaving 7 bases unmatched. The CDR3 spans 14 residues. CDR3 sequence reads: CASSQSGTVSEQFF. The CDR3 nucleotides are TGCGCCAGCAGCCAATCCGGGACAGTGAGTGAGCAGTTCTTC.

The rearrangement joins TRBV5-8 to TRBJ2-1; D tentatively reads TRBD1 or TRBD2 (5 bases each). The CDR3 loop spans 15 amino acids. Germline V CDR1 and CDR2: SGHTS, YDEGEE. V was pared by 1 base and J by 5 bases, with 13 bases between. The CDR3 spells CASSLRGESHNEQFF. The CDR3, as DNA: TGTGCCAGCAGCTTGAGAGGGGAATCCCACAATGAGCAGTTCTTC.

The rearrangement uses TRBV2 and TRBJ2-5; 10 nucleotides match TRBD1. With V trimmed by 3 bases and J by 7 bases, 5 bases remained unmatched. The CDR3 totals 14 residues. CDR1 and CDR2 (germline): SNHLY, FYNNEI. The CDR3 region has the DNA TGTGCCAGCAGTGATTCCGGGACAGGGGCGACCCAGTACTTC. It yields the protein CASSDSGTGATQYF.

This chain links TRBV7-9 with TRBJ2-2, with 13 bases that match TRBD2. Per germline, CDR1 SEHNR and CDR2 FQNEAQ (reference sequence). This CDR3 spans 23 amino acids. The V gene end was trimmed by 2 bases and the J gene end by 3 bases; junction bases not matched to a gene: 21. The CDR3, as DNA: TGTGCCAGCAGCTTAACTGCATTTCCCTCCGGGACTAGCGGGGAGATGTACACCGGGGAGCTGTTTTTT. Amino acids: CASSLTAFPSGTSGEMYTGELFF.

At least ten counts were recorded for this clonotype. The CDR3 loop is CASSLPGGEQYF. The CDR3, as DNA: TGTGCCAGCAGCTTACCAGGAGGTGAGCAGTACTTC. The rearrangement joins TRBV7-2 to TRBJ2-7; tentative D call: TRBD2 (5 bases). There are 12 residues in the CDR3. Per germline, CDR1 SGHTA and CDR2 FQGNSA. V lost 2 bases and J lost 7, with 9 bases in between.

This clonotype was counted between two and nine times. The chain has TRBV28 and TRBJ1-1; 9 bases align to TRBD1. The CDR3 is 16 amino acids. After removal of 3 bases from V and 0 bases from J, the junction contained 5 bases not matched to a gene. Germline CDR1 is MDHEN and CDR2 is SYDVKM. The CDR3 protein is CASSFKDRGMNTEAFF. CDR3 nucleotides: TGTGCCAGCAGTTTTAAGGACAGGGGAATGAACACTGAAGCTTTCTTT.

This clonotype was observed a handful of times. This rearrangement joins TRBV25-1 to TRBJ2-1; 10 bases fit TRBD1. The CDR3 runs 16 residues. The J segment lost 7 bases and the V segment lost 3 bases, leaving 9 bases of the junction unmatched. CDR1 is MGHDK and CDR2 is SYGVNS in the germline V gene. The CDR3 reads CASSDPGQGERNEQFF. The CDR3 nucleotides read TGTGCCAGCAGTGACCCCGGACAGGGGGAAAGGAATGAGCAGTTCTTC.

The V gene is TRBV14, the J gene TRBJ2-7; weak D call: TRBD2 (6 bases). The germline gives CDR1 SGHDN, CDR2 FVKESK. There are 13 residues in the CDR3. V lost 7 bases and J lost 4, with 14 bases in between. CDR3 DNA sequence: TGTGCCAGCAACCATCGGGGGTCTTACGAGCAGTACTTC. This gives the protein CASNHRGSYEQYF.

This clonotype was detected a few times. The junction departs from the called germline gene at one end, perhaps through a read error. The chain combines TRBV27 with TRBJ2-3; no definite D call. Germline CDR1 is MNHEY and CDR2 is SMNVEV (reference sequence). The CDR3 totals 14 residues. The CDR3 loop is CASSHAASTDTQYF. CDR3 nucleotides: TGCGCCAGCAGCCATGCAGCCAGCACAGATACGCAGTATTTT.

CDR3 in amino acids: CASSEEAAPHYGYTF. The DNA for the CDR3 is TGTGCCAGCAGTGAGGAGGCAGCTCCCCACTATGGCTACACCTTC. The chain couples TRBV2 to TRBJ1-2; D not resolved. V gave up 3 bases and J gave up 3 bases, with 14 bases separating them. The CDR3 sequence is 15 residues long. The V gene's germline CDR1 is SNHLY and CDR2 FYNNEI.

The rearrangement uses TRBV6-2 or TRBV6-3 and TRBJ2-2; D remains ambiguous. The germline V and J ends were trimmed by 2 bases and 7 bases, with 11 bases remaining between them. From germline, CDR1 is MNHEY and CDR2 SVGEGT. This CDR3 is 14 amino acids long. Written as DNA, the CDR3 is TGTGCCAGCAGTTACGATGGGGAAGGCGGGGAGCTGTTTTTT. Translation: CASSYDGEGGELFF.